This T cell receptor beta chain was observed in a study of T cells in Graves' hyperthyroidism and ophthalmopathy (dated 2019 in TCRdb). With respect to the entire study: Peripheral blood was sampled at the time of initial diagnosis, prior to any treatment. To identify TCR V-J signatures that set the groups apart, the researchers used a discovery cohort of approximately 98 patients, made up of 43 with Graves' ophthalmopathy and some 58 with stable Graves' hyperthyroidism. The roughly 90 discovery patients were divided at random into training and test sets in a 7:3 ratio. Following sampling, methimazole starting at 30 mg daily was given to hyperthyroidism patients, and high-dose intravenous methylprednisolone was given to ophthalmopathy patients. The paper describes TCR Vbeta CDR3 sequencing of about 140 peripheral blood samples, made up of approximately 40 ophthalmopathy patients, some 80 hyperthyroidism patients and about 17 progressor patients. In addition, the study compared T-cell repertoires in thyroid tissue and in blood from roughly six Graves' hyperthyroidism patients. Prospective prediction of ophthalmopathy was tested in an independent validation cohort consisting of 18 to 20 hyperthyroidism patients and more than 15 patients who later progressed to ophthalmopathy.

The sample holds a few counts of this clonotype. It has no known antigen specificity. Per-nucleotide qualities are absent, and no much larger clonotype sits a single base away. A patient counted as having stable Graves' hyperthyroidism if no progression to ophthalmopathy occurred over 18 months of follow-up. Hyperthyroidism patients were newly diagnosed, with disease duration under 2 months, and aged 18 to 65 years. Any patient with an uncontrolled infection, another autoimmune disease, pregnancy or lactation was excluded. Diagnoses were established on the basis of clinical symptoms, serum thyroxine and TRAb, thyroid ultrasound, and orbital computed tomography. PBMCs were separated from over 9 ml of fresh peripheral blood using Ficoll-Paque density gradient centrifugation. Total RNA was extracted with Trizol reagent, and quality was checked on an Agilent 2100 Bioanalyzer. The TCR beta CDR3 regions were amplified from the RNA transcripts. The first round of RT-PCR for the TCR CDR3 was performed with the HTBI primer set and the Qiagen OneStep RT-PCR kit. A second multiplex PCR round built the libraries, followed by size selection and purification. Paired-end sequencing of the libraries was performed with 100 bp reads on an Illumina HiSeq2000. Regarding the original processing steps: SOAPnuke was used to process the raw data, with reads discarded if the reads contained adapters or uncalled bases, had a mean Phred below 15, or lacked an exact constant-primer or identifier match. COPE v1.2.5 was used to merge the high-quality paired reads, and each unique nucleotide sequence was defined as a clonotype. MiTCR v1.1 was used to align the clonotypes against IMGT TRBV, TRBD and TRBJ reference segments. The analysis was restricted to V-J combinations with a frequency above 0.0001, which together covered roughly 99% of the repertoires. A TCS score was defined as the ratio between F50 (clonal expansion) and ExV (chaos), using BLOSUM62-based TCRdist between CDR3 peptides within each V-J. Welch's t-statistics and random forest reduced 500 to 650 V-J features to roughly 13, which were used in a naive Bayes classifier (R e1071). TCRdb handled the public reads itself, with Q25 trimming in fastp and clone calling in MiXCR, and kept productive beta chains. Each entry merges the rows of one CDR3 protein and shows their most common DNA and genes. None of the V and J calls come from the authors' own analysis; TCRdb made them. Across this sample there are hundreds of thousands of distinct CDR3 sequences, with 12% to 15% seen only once. Of the sample, roughly 10% falls within the top ten clones.

For CDR1 and CDR2, the germline V gene (reference sequence) lists DFQATT and SNEGSKA. The CDR3 goes from the cysteine to the phenylalanine over 15 residues. Solely the CDR3 DNA is kept, with 45 bases framed from the first base. Relative to germline, V is 5 bases shorter and J is 0 bases shorter, with 16 bases between their ends. General findings and caveats noted by the study authors: In validation, progression to ophthalmopathy was predicted by the model with about 70% sensitivity and 72% to 85% specificity, a median of 6.5 months before onset. In cross-validation, a model built on a 13 V-J signature told ophthalmopathy apart from stable hyperthyroidism with 85% to 90% sensitivity and roughly 81% specificity, and in testing the same model reached 80%/75%. Sample size was not statistically predetermined, and investigators were not blinded to group allocation. Most expanded thyroid clonotypes (frequency above 0.001) were also found in blood, which suggests that blood repertoires may mirror thyroid immune responses.

Sequenced sample: blood. The chain joins TRBV20-1 to TRBJ1-1; TRBD1 is possibly the D segment (5 matching bases). This clonotype was obtained from a woman aged 18-29 years with Graves' hyperthyroidism. The sequenced DNA: TGCAGTGCTTGCCCCCGGGGGTCTATGAACACTGAAGCTTTCTTT. Translated, it gives CSACPRGSMNTEAFF.